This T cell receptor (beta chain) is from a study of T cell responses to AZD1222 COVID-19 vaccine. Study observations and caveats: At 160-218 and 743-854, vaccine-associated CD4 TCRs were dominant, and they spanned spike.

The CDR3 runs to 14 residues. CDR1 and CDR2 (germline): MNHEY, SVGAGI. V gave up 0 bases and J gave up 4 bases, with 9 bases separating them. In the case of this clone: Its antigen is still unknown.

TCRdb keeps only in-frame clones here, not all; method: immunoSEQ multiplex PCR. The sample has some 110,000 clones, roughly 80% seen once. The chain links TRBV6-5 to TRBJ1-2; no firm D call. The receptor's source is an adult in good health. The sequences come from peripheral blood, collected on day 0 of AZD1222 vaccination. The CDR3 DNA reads TGTGCCAGCAGTTACTCGGGTTCGGCCTATGGCTACACCTTC. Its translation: CASSYSGSAYGYTF.